The TCR beta chain under discussion was sequenced for a study of T cell changes during pregnancy in multiple sclerosis. Repertoires were generated with immunoSEQ multiplex PCR, while TCRdb's copy carries only in-frame clones and drops some. The data contain tens of thousands of clones, about 88% of them seen just once; the ten biggest clones take up roughly 1.2%. Germline CDR1 and CDR2: MDHEN and SYDVKM. The CDR3 sequence is 16 residues long. The junction had 4 bases not matched to a gene; V was cut back by 0 bases and J by 3 bases. V and J are TRBV28 and TRBJ2-2; 7 bases are a match to TRBD1. This sequence was found in a female donor with multiple sclerosis, enrolled in a pregnancy study. The sequencing used CD4+ T cells from peripheral blood mononuclear cells, collected in the first trimester of pregnancy. CDR3 residues: CASSLWDRIDTGELFF. As DNA, the CDR3 is TGTGCCAGCAGTTTATGGGACAGGATTGACACCGGGGAGCTGTTTTTT.